The source of this TCR beta chain is a study of tumor-infiltrating lymphocytes in primary liver carcinoma. Study context: Tumors were staged T1-T3 N0M0 and measured 4.2 to 10 cm across.

The researchers produced TCR beta cDNA from roughly 550 ng total RNA with a constant-region primer. Three rounds of nested multiplex PCR with slightly modified ARM-PCR produced TCR beta libraries. The first two PCR rounds used TRBV1-TRBV30 forward primers with a C-beta reverse primer, nine to eleven cycles each. TCRdb re-called the multiplex PCR reads through MiXCR, storing one row per CDR3 protein. The sample carries around 170,000 distinct CDR3 sequences, roughly 60% recorded once. Germline CDR1 and CDR2: MGHRA and YSYEKL. The V gene end was trimmed by 4 bases and the J gene end by 9 bases; junction bases not matched to a gene: 12. This CDR3 contains 14 residues. RNA was extracted from whole blood without cell sorting, alongside germline DNA.

The sample comprised peripheral blood. The clonotype originates from a man aged 35-49 years with primary liver carcinoma and hepatitis B virus infection. This sequence joins TRBV4-1 and TRBJ2-7; 7 bases match TRBD1. The CDR3 bases are TGCGCCAGCAGCCGAAATACAGGGGCAAGCGGGCAGTACTTC. Protein: CASSRNTGASGQYF.